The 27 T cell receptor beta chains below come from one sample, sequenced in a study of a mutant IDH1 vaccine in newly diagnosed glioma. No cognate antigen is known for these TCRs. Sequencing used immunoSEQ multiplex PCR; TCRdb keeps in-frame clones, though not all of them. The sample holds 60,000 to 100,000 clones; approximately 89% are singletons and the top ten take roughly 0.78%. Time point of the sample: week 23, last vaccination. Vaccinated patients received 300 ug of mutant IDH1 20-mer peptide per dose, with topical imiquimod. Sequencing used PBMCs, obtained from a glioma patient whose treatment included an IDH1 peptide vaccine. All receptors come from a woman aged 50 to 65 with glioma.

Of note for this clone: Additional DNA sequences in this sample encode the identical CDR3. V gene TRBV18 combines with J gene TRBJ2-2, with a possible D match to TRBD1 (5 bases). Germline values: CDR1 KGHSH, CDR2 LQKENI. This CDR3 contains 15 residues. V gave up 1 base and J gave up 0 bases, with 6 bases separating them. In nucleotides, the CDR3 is TGTGCCAGCTCACCACAGGGGACGAACACCGGGGAGCTGTTTTTT. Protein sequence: CASSPQGTNTGELFF. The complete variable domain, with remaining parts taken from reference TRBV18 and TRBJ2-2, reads NAGVMQNPRHLVRRRGQEARLRCSPMKGHSHVYWYRQLPEEGLKFMVYLQKENIIDESGMPKERFSAEFPKEGPSILRIQQVVRGDSAAYFCASSPQGTNTGELFFGEGSRLTVL.

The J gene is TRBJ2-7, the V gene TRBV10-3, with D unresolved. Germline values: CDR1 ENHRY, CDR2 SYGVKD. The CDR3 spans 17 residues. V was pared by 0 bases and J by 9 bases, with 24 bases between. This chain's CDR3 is CAISESPLRTPRGPQYF. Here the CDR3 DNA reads TGTGCCATCAGTGAGTCGCCGCTCAGAACACCGCGTGGCCCGCAGTACTTC.

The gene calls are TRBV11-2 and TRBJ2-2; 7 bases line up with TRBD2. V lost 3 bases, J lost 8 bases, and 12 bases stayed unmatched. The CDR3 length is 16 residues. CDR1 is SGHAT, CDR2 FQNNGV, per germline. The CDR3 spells CASSFPGGSRLGELFF. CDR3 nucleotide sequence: TGTGCCAGCAGCTTCCCGGGAGGCTCTAGACTGGGGGAGCTGTTTTTT.

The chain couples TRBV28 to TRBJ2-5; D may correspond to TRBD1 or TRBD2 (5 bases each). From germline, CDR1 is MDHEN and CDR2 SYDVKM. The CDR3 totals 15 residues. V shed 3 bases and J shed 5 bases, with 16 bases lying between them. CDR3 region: CASSFVGRSWETQYF. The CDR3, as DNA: TGTGCCAGCAGTTTTGTGGGACGGTCGTGGGAGACCCAGTACTTC.

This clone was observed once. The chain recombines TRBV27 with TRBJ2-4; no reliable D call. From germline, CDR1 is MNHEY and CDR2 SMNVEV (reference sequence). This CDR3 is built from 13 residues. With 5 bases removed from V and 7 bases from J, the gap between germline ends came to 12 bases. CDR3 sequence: CASSNNAWNIQYF. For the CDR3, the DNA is TGTGCCAGCAGTAATAACGCTTGGAACATTCAGTACTTC.

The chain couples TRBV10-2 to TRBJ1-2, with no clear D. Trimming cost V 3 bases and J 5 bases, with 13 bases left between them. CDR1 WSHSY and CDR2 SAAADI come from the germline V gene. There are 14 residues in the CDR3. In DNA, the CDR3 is TGCGCCAGCAGTGAAGGACTTGGGGATTATGGCTACACCTTC. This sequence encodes CASSEGLGDYGYTF.

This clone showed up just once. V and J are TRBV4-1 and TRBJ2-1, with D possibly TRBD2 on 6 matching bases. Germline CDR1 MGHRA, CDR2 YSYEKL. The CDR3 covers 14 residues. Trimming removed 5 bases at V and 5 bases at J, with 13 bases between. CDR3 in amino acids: CASSDGGYNNEQFF. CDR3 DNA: TGCGCCAGCAGCGACGGAGGGTATAACAATGAGCAGTTCTTC.

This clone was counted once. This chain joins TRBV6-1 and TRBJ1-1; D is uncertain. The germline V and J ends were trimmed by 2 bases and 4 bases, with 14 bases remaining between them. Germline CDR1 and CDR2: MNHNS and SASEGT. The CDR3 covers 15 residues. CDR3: CASSENFRAGTEAFF. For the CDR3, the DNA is TGTGCCAGCAGTGAAAATTTCCGGGCGGGCACTGAAGCTTTCTTT.

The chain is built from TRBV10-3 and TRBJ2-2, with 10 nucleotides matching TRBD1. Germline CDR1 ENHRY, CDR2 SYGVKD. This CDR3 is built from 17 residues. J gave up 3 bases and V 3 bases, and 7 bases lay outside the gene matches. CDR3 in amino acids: CAISDPWDRGDTGELFF. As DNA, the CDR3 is TGTGCCATCAGTGATCCTTGGGACAGGGGTGACACCGGGGAGCTGTTTTTT.

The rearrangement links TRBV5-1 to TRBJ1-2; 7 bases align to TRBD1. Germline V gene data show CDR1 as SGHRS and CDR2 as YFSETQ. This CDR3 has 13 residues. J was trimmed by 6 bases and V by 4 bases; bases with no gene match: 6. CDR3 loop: CASSAETGNGYTF. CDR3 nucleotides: TGCGCCAGCAGCGCAGAGACAGGGAATGGCTACACCTTC. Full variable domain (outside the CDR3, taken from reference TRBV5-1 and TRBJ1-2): KAGVTQTPRYLIKTRGQQVTLSCSPISGHRSVSWYQQTPGQGLQFLFEYFSETQRNKGNFPGRFSGRQFSNSRSEMNVSTLELGDSALYLCASSAETGNGYTFGSGTRLTVV.

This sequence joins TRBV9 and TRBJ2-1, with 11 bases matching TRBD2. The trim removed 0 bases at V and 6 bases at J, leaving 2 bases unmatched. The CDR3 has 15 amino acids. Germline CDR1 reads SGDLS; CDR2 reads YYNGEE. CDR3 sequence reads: CASSVASGRSNEQFF. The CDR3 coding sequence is TGTGCCAGCAGCGTAGCTAGCGGGAGGTCCAATGAGCAGTTCTTC.

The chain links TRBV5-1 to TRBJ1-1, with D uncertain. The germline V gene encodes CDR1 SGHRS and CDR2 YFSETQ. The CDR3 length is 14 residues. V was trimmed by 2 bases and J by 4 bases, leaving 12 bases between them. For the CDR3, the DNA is TGCGCCAGCAGCTTAGCGGCAGGTGGCACTGAAGCTTTCTTT. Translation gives CASSLAAGGTEAFF.

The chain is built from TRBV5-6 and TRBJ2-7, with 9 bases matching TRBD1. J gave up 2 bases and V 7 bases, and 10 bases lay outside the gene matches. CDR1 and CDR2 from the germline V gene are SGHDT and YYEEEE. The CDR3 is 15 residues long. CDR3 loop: CASGPGQGFPYEQYF. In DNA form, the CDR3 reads TGTGCCAGCGGACCGGGACAGGGATTCCCCTACGAGCAGTACTTC.

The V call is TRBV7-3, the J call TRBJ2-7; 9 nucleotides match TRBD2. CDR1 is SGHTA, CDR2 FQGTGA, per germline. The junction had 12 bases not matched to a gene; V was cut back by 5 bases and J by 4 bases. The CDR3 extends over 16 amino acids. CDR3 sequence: CASSVAGTSFGYEQYF. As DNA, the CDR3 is TGTGCCAGCAGCGTCGCCGGGACTAGCTTTGGTTACGAGCAGTACTTC. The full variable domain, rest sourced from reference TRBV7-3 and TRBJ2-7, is GAGVSQTPSNKVTEKGKYVELRCDPISGHTALYWYRQSLGQGPEFLIYFQGTGAADDSGLPNDRFFAVRPEGSVSTLKIQRTERGDSAVYLCASSVAGTSFGYEQYFGPGTRLTVT.

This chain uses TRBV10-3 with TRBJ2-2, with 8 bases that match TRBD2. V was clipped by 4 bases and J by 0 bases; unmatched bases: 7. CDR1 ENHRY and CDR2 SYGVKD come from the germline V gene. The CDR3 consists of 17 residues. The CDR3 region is CAISALTSGPNTGELFF. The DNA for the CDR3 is TGTGCCATCAGTGCCTTAACTAGCGGTCCGAACACCGGGGAGCTGTTTTTT.

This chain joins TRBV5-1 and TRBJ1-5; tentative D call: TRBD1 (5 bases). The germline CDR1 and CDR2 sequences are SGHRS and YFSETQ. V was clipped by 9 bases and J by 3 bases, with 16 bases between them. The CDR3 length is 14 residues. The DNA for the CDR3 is TGCGCCACCTTCCCTGGGGGGTCCAATCAGCCCCAGCATTTT. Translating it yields CATFPGGSNQPQHF.

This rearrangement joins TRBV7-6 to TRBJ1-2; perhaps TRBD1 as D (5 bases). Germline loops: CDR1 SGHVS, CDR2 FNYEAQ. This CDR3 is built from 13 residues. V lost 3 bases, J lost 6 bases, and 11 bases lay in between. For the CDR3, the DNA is TGTGCCAGCAGCTTGGAGGGGAGGGATGGCTACACCTTC. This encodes CASSLEGRDGYTF.

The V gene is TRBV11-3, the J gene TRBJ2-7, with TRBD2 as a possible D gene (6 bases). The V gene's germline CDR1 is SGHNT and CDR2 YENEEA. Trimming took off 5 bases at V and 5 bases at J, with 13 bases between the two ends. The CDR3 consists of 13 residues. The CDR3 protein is CASSTSGRDEQYF. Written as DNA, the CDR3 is TGTGCCAGCAGCACCTCCGGGAGAGACGAGCAGTACTTC. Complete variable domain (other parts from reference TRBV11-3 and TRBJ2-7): EAGVVQSPRYKIIEKKQPVAFWCNPISGHNTLYWYLQNLGQGPELLIRYENEEAVDDSQLPKDRFSAERLKGVDSTLKIQPAELGDSAVYLCASSTSGRDEQYFGPGTRLTVT.

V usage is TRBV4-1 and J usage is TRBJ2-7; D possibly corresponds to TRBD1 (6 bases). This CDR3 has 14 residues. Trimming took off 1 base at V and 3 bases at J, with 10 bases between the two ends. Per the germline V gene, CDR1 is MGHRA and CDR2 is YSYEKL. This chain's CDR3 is CASSQVAQGYEQYF. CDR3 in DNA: TGCGCCAGCAGCCAAGTAGCACAGGGCTACGAGCAGTACTTC.

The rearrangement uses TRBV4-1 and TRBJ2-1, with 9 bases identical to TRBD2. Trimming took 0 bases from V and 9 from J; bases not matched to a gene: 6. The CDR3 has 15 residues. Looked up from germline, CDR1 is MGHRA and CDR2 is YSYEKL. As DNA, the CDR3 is TGCGCCAGCAGCCAAGATAGCGGGAGAGGCGGTGAGCAGTTCTTC. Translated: CASSQDSGRGGEQFF.

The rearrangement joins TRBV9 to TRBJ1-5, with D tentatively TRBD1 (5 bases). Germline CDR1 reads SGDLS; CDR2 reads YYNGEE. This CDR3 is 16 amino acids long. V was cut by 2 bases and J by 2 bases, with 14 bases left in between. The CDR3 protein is CASSVGDLSGNQPQHF. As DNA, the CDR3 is TGTGCCAGCAGCGTTGGGGACCTCAGTGGCAATCAGCCCCAGCATTTT.

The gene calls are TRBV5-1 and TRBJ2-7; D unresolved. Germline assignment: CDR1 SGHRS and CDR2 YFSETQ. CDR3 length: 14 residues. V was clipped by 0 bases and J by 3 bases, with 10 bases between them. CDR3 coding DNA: TGCGCCAGCAGCTTGGCCAGCAGCAGCTACGAGCAGTACTTC. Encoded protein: CASSLASSSYEQYF.

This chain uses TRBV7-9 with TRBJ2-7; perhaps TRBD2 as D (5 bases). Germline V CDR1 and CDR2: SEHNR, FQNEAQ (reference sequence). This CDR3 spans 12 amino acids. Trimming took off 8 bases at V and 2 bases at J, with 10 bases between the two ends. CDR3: CASSGSAYEQYF. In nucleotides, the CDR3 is TGTGCCAGCTCGGGATCAGCCTACGAGCAGTACTTC.

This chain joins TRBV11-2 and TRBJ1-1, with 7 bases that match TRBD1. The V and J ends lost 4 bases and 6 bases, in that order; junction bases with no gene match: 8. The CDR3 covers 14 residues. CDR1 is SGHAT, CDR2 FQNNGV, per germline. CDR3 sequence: CASSSVQGSSEAFF. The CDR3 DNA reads TGTGCCAGCAGCTCGGTACAGGGGAGTTCTGAAGCTTTCTTT.

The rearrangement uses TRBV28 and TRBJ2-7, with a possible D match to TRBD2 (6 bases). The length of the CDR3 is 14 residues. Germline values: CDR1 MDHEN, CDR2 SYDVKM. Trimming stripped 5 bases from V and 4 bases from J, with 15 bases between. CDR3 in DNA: TGTGCCAGCAGTCCCCATGCGGGGTTTTACGAGCAGTACTTC. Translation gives CASSPHAGFYEQYF.

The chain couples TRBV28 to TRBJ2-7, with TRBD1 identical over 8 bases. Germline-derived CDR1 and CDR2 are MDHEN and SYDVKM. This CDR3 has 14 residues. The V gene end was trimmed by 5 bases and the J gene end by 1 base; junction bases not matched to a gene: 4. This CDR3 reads CASSPGTGSYEQYF. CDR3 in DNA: TGTGCCAGCAGTCCCGGGACAGGTTCCTACGAGCAGTACTTC.

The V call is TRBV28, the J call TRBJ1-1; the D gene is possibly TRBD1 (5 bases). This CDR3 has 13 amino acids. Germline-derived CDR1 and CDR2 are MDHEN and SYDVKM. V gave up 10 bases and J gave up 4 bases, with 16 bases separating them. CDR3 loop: CATNGGWGTEAFF. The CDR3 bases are TGTGCCACCAACGGGGGTTGGGGCACTGAAGCTTTCTTT. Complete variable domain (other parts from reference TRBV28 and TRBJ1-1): DVKVTQSSRYLVKRTGEKVFLECVQDMDHENMFWYRQDPGLGLRLIYFSYDVKMKEKGDIPEGYSVSREKKERFSLILESASTNQTSMYLCATNGGWGTEAFFGQGTRLTVV.